The table lists the clone carrying this T cell receptor (beta chain) with a few counts. Its target is not known. The data were obtained in a study of blood T cells in healthy people across ages. Whole-study results and caveats: Naive T cell percentage showed a strong correlation with TCR beta diversity. In long-lived donors, naive CD4+ cell counts and diversity exceeded those of aged donors. Donor CMV status, an unknown factor, possibly confounded changes in expanded clonotypes.

Through a sample-barcoded 5' primer and a J-beta primer mix, a second PCR was run for roughly 6 to 11 cycles. MiXCR was run by TCRdb on the 5' RACE reads, yielding one entry per CDR3 protein. The sample consists of 720,000 or so distinct CDR3 sequences, around 43% of them appearing once. This CDR3 comprises 13 residues. Germline loops: CDR1 DFQATT, CDR2 SNEGSKA (reference sequence). The source is an older man in good health. The chain combines TRBV20-1 with TRBJ2-5; TRBD2 agrees at 12 bases. The tail of the sequence fits TRBJ2-7 better, so the J call may be wrong. The source material was blood. Written as DNA, the CDR3 is TGCAGTGCTAGGACTAGCGGGAGAGCCGAGCAGTACTTC. It encodes CSARTSGRAEQYF.